This T cell receptor (beta chain) appears in the sequencing data of a study of neoadjuvant nivolumab and ipilimumab in lung cancer (dated by TCRdb to 2020 to 2022). Study-level background: Nivolumab was given at 3 mg/kg intravenously on days 1, 15 and 29, and the combination arm added ipilimumab 1 mg/kg on day 1 only. The trial treated 40 to 45 patients with operable NSCLC: roughly 23 were randomized to nivolumab monotherapy and about 20 to nivolumab plus ipilimumab. The study compared TCR repertoires in pretherapy (baseline) peripheral blood with TCR repertoires in tumors resected at surgery following neoadjuvant immune checkpoint blockade. For each study arm, the primary endpoint of the trial was the rate of major pathologic response (MPR) in the intention-to-treat population. Seven patients had matched pretherapy and resected tumor pairs analyzed, with four treated with nivolumab and three with nivolumab plus ipilimumab. The full study reports these points: TCR richness and clonality were greater in resected tumors than in tumor-adjacent uninvolved lung, and increases were seen in more dual-therapy-treated tumors. No significant correlation was found between TCR clonality and pathologic tumor regression, and only a single major-pathologic-response sample was available for the analysis of TCR clonality versus pathologic tumor regression. Pretherapy blood TCR richness correlated positively with richness in tumors resected after neoadjuvant therapy (Spearman R ≈ 0.86). A small number of samples underwent TCR sequencing. Tumor T-cell richness and clonality rose from pretherapy to surgery in three of three dual-therapy tumors but in only two of four nivolumab-treated tumors.

As encoded in the germline V gene (reference sequence), CDR1 is SGHNT while CDR2 is YYREEE. V is shortened by 2 bases, J by 1 base, and the region joining them spans 11 bases. Its CDR3 holds 15 amino acids, cysteine through phenylalanine. The DNA shown is the 45-base CDR3, in frame from base 1. The time point label, as the study defines it: pretherapy, before neoadjuvant immune checkpoint inhibitors. Samples came from the phase 2 randomized NEOSTAR trial, which tested neoadjuvant nivolumab or nivolumab plus ipilimumab followed by surgery in operable NSCLC. On this clone itself: Its recognized antigen is unknown. No per-base quality is available; no much larger clone lies one base away.

Receptor amplification or capture employed the immunoSEQ multiplex PCR assay. As for the authors' bioinformatics: Richness and clonality were used to summarize the repertoires, and clones that significantly expanded or contracted between pre- and post-therapy samples were identified. TCRdb stores this immuneACCESS table with in-frame sequences only. Part of the clones is absent; in the studies checked, under half of the shortfall reflects unresolved V genes, and no reason is known for the rest. The DNA gave D and trimming, while V, J and clone size come from that table. The sample table shows 40,000 or so clones, and about 88% are seen once. About 3.6% of the sample rests with the top ten.

The sample consisted of peripheral blood, taken before neoadjuvant nivolumab, alone or with ipilimumab. The source is an adult with non-small cell lung cancer. The receptor chain draws on TRBV5-4 and TRBJ2-3, with an unclear D gene assignment. The DNA is TGTGCCAGCAGCTTAAACGGCCACGGCACAGATACGCAGTATTTT. It specifies CASSLNGHGTDTQYF.